Below, one TCR beta chain is given with its context. The data were produced by immunoSEQ multiplex PCR, yet TCRdb's version contains in-frame clones alone and is incomplete. The repertoire holds about 75,000 clones, with around 97% as singletons. This entry comes from a study of technical replicates of blood from several donors. The CDR3 is 14 residues long. V lost 1 base and J 2 bases, leaving 8 bases between the germline ends. Germline V gives CDR1 SEHNR, CDR2 FQNEAQ (reference sequence). V usage is TRBV7-9 and J usage is TRBJ1-2; D gene ambiguous. The TCR originated in a human donor in good health. Specimen: T cells isolated from PBMCs. The CDR3 protein is CASSLDVENYGYTF. The CDR3 DNA follows: TGTGCCAGCAGCTTAGATGTGGAGAACTATGGCTACACCTTC.